The sample holds a few counts of the clone carrying this T cell receptor beta chain. Its antigen is still unknown. The data belong to a study of T cells in localized non-small cell lung cancer. General study findings and limits: It was uninvolved adjacent lung that showed the highest T cell clonality, exceeding tumor. A higher density of T cells in blood coincided with extended overall survival. Adjacent lung had a median around 60 of the 100 largest tumor clones. Without multi-region sequencing, intratumor heterogeneity could not be excluded.

The ends lost 2 bases at V and 3 bases at J; junction bases unmatched: 8. The germline CDR1 and CDR2 sequences are SGHNT and YENEEA. The CDR3 has 16 residues. Measured with immunoSEQ multiplex PCR; TCRdb has only the in-frame clones, and not every one. Of around 1,800 clones in the sample, more than 20% were seen once. The sequence was collected from an older male donor with stage II squamous cell lung carcinoma. This sequence joins TRBV11-3 and TRBJ1-1, with TRBD1 identical over 8 bases. The specimen comprised normal lung tissue next to the tumor, sampled before any cancer treatment. This chain's CDR3 is CASSLSGTGHYTEAFF. The CDR3 region has the DNA TGTGCCAGCAGCTTAAGCGGGACAGGCCATTACACTGAAGCTTTCTTT.